The 7 T cell receptor beta chains in this list originate from one sample, sequenced in a study of blood T cells in healthy people across ages. Next came a second PCR, run for about 6 to 12 cycles, which used a sample-barcoded 5' primer along with a J-beta primer mix. TCRdb reprocessed the 5' RACE reads with MiXCR, giving one entry per CDR3 protein. The sample lists some 710,000 distinct CDR3 sequences, roughly 20% occurring once. The material sequenced was blood. The source is a man in his sixties or seventies in good health.

This clonotype was seen only a few times. A clone one base away is much larger, so this may be a read error. The chain is built from TRBV7-9 and TRBJ1-4; weak D call: TRBD1 (5 bases). CDR3 length: 16 residues. Germline V CDR1 and CDR2: SEHNR, FQNEAQ (reference sequence). This chain's CDR3 is CASGFDAGAGGEKLFF. CDR3 DNA sequence: TGTGCCAGCGGCTTTGATGCCGGGGCTGGAGGGGAAAAACTGTTTTTT.

The J gene is TRBJ2-6, the V gene TRBV5-1, with a tentative D call TRBD1 (6 bases). CDR3 length: 15 amino acids. Germline values: CDR1 SGHRS, CDR2 YFSETQ. V was shortened by 2 bases and J by 4 bases, with 10 bases between the two germline ends. The CDR3 DNA reads TGCGCCAGCAGCTTACAGGGTGAGGGGGCCAACGTCCTGACTTTC. Protein product: CASSLQGEGANVLTF.

This clonotype was seen just once. The gene calls are TRBV7-2 and TRBJ2-3; TRBD2 agrees at 9 bases. The CDR3 has 16 residues. CDR1 and CDR2 from the germline V gene are SGHTA and FQGNSA. The ends lost 2 bases at V and 3 bases at J; junction bases unmatched: 6. The CDR3 DNA sequence: TGTGCCAGCAGCTTACTTAGCGGGAGAGGGACAGATACGCAGTATTTT. Residues: CASSLLSGRGTDTQYF.

This clonotype was picked up a small number of times. The chain links TRBV29-1 to TRBJ2-3; D is uncertain. CDR1 and CDR2 (germline): SQVTM, ANQGSEA. V lost 0 bases and J lost 1, with 5 bases in between. The CDR3 totals 13 residues. This CDR3 is CSVEEVGTDTQYF. Here the CDR3 DNA reads TGCAGCGTTGAAGAGGTGGGCACAGATACGCAGTATTTT.

This clonotype was picked up many times. The chain has TRBV24-1 and TRBJ2-1; TRBD1 might be the D (6 bases). Germline-derived CDR1 and CDR2 are KGHDR and SFDVKD. V lost 4 bases to trimming and J lost 3 bases, with 24 bases between them. The CDR3 is 19 amino acids. Here the CDR3 DNA reads TGTGCCACCAGTGACCCCAACCTCGACAGGCCAGAGATCTACAATGAGCAGTTCTTC. Protein product: CATSDPNLDRPEIYNEQFF.

V usage is TRBV29-1 and J usage is TRBJ2-1; 7 bases agree with TRBD2. V lost 3 bases and J lost 5; bases outside the gene matches: 7. Germline V CDR1 and CDR2: SQVTM, ANQGSEA. The CDR3 has 14 residues. The CDR3 sequence is CSVDFAGAHNEQFF. The CDR3 DNA follows: TGCAGCGTTGACTTCGCGGGAGCACACAATGAGCAGTTCTTC.

The J gene is TRBJ2-5, the V gene TRBV7-9; weak D call: TRBD1 (5 bases). The J call is doubtful: the DNA matches TRBJ2-1 better. This CDR3 is built from 13 residues. Germline CDR1 and CDR2: SEHNR and FQNEAQ (reference sequence). The CDR3 sequence: CASSVGDPGEQFF. The DNA of the CDR3 is TGTGCCAGCAGCGTAGGGGATCCGGGTGAGCAGTTCTTC.